This TCR beta chain was recovered during a study of blood T cell repertoires in COVID-19 (TCRdb year 2020). Context from the whole study: Collaborator samples came from the United States, Italy and Spain and covered acute and convalescent phases of COVID-19. The dataset comprised deeply sampled blood TCRbeta repertoires from subjects exposed to, actively infected with, or recovered from COVID-19. The prospective study material was composed of cDNA or gDNA derived from T cells, B-cell-depleted T cells, or PBMCs. A de-identified subject ID, COVID-19 status, age in years and sex were almost always included in the sample metadata. HLA class I and class II types, where available, came from metadata supplied by the sample provider rather than from assay-based typing. The samples were drawn from two sources: the first 160 participants of the ongoing ImmuneRACE study, and fewer than 1,500 subjects contributed by 6 global collaborators. The repertoires were released in a freely available public database meant as a resource for research on the immune response to SARS-CoV-2.

The germline V gene (reference sequence) specifies SSHAT as CDR1 and FNYEAQ as CDR2. Including the terminal cysteine and phenylalanine, the CDR3 comprises 15 residues. Only CDR3 DNA remains: 45 bases, in frame from the first base. In its sample, this clone was seen a few times. The antigen it binds to is not known. At one end the junction does not follow the germline gene, possibly because of a read error. TCRbeta CDR3 regions were amplified from genomic DNA using the immunoSEQ Assay, a bias-controlled multiplex PCR. The paper's data handling went like this. Nucleated cell counts per sample were estimated from amplification of reference gene primers within the assay. Sequence reads were collapsed and filtered to measure the absolute abundance of every unique TCRbeta CDR3 rearrangement. For each sample, productive Simpson clonality was calculated as the square root of Simpson's diversity index across productive rearrangements. In TCRdb, the immuneACCESS table is reduced to in-frame sequences with V and J assigned. These tables do not hold every clone; where another copy was compared, an unresolved V gene accounts for under half, and the others remain unexplained. V and J calls and clone size follow that table, whereas D and trimming were derived from the DNA. The sample table records some 200,000 clones; 85% to 90% of these occur just once. The ten largest clones add up to around 0.88% of the sample.

Another Seattle source contributed samples from volunteer blood donors who had recovered from COVID-19. Each collaborating institution followed its own protocols to collect whole blood in K2EDTA tubes. For TCRbeta analysis, collaborators shipped samples in one of three forms: frozen whole blood, isolated PBMCs, or DNA extracted from either of those sample types. The paper as a whole reports these results and caveats: How much clinical and demographic metadata was included differed by source and by participant, and the metadata was provided uncurated.

Rearrangement joined TRBV7-7 to TRBJ2-1; a tentative D call is TRBD1 (5 bases match). The receptor was isolated from a woman under 30 who had recovered from COVID-19. Sequencing was carried out using peripheral blood. CDR3 reads: CASSLGQGIVNEQFF. The DNA is TGTGCTAGCAGCTTAGGGCAGGGAATCGTGAATGAGCAGTTCTTC.